Included here is one T cell receptor beta chain sequence, with context. The antigen is not known. TCRdb re-derived calls from the reads in MiXCR, one entry per CDR3 protein. The repertoire includes around 900,000 distinct CDR3 sequences, around 30% of them detected once, and over 13% sits in the top ten. The entry originates in a study of T cell repertoires in cytomegalovirus infection. Study details: Recently identified HLA-C-restricted CMV epitopes and well-studied HLA-B-restricted CMV epitopes were used by the study.

Broader study findings: People with CMV and the relevant HLA were identified by cumulative public TCR beta family frequency.

Germline-derived CDR1 and CDR2 are MNHNS and SASEGT. CDR3 length equals 15 residues. Trimming took off 2 bases at V and 3 bases at J, with 11 bases between the two ends. The rearrangement uses TRBV6-1 and TRBJ1-5; perhaps TRBD1 as D (5 bases). This material consisted of cultured CD8+ T cells from PBMCs, taken from culture after CMV antigen stimulation. The sequence came from a human donor in good health (CMV status not recorded). Some clones in this sample may be carry-over from other donors' samples. For the CDR3, the DNA is TGTGCCAGCAGTGAATTACAGGAGTACAATCAGCCCCAGCATTTT. It encodes CASSELQEYNQPQHF.